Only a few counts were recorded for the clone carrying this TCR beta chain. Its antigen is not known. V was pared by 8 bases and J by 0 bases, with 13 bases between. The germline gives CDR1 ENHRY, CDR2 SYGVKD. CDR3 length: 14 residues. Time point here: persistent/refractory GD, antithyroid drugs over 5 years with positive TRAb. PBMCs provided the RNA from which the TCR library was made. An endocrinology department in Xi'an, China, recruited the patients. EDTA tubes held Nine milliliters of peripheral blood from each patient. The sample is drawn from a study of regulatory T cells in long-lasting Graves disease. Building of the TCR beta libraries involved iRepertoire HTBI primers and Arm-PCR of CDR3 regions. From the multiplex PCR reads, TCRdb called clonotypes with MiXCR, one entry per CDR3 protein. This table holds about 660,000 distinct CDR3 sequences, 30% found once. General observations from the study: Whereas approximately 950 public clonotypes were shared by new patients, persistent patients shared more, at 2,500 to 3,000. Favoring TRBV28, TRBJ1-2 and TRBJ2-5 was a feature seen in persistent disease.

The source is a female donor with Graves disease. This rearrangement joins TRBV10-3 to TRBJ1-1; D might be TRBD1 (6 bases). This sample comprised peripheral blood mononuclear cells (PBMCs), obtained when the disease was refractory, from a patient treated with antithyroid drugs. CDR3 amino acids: CAIRNRDMNTEAFF. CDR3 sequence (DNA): TGTGCCATCCGGAATAGGGACATGAACACTGAAGCTTTCTTT.